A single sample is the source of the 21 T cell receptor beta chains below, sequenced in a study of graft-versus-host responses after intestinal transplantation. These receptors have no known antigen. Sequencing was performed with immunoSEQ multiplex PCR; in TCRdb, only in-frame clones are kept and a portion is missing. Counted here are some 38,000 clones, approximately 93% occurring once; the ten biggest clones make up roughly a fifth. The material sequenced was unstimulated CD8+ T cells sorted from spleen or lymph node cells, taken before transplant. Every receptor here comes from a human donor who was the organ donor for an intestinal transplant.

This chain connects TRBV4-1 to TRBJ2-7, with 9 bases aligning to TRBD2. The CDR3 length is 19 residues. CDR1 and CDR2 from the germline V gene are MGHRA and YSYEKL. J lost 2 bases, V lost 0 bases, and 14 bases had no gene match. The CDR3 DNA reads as TGCGCCAGCAGCCAAGATATGGGGTCTAGCGGGAATACGGCCTACGAGCAGTACTTC. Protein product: CASSQDMGSSGNTAYEQYF.

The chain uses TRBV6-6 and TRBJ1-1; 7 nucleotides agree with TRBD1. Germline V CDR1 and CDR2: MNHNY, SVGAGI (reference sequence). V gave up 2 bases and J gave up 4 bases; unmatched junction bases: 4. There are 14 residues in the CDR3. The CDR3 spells CASSYVDRITEAFF. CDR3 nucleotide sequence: TGTGCCAGCAGTTACGTGGACAGGATCACTGAAGCTTTCTTT.

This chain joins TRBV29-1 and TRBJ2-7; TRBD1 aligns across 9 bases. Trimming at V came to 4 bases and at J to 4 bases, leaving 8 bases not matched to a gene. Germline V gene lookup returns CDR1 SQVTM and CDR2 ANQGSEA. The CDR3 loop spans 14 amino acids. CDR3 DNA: TGCAGCGTTGTTGGGGGACAGGGTGGTTACGAGCAGTACTTC. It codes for CSVVGGQGGYEQYF.

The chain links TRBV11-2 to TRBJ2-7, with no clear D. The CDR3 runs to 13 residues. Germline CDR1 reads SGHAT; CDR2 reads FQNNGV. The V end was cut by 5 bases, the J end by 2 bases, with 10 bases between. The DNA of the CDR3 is TGTGCCAGCAGCCCGTGGGCTACCTACGAGCAGTACTTC. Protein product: CASSPWATYEQYF.

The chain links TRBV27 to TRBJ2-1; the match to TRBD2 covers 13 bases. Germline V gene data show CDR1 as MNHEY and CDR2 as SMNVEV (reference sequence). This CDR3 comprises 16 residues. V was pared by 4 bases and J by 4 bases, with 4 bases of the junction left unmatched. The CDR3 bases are TGTGCCAGCAGTTCCCAACTAGCGGGAGGGTACAATGAGCAGTTCTTC. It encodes CASSSQLAGGYNEQFF.

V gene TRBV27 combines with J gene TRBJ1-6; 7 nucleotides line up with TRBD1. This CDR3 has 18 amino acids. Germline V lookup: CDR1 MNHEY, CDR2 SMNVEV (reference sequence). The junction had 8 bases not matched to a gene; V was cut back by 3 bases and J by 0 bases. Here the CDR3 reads CASSFRPTGSSYNSPLHF. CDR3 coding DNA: TGTGCCAGCAGTTTCCGACCGACAGGGAGCTCCTATAATTCACCCCTCCACTTT.

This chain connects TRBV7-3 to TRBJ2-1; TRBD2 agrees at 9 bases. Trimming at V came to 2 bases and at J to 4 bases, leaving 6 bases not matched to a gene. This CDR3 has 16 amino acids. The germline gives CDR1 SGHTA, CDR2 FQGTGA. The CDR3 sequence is CASSLLAGGPYNEQFF. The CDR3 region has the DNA TGTGCCAGCAGCTTACTGGCGGGAGGGCCGTACAATGAGCAGTTCTTC.

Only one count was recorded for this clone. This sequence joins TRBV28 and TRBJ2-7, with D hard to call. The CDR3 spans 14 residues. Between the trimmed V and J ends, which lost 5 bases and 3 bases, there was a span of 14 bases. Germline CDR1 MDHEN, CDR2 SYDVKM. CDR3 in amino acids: CASSDWVGNYEQYF. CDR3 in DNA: TGTGCCAGCAGTGATTGGGTCGGTAACTACGAGCAGTACTTC.

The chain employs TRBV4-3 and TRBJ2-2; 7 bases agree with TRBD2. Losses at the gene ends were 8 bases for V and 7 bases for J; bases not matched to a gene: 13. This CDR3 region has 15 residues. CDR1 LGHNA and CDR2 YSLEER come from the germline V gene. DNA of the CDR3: TGCGCCAGCGGCTCCTCAATAGGGGAGGGCGGGGAGCTGTTTTTT. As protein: CASGSSIGEGGELFF.

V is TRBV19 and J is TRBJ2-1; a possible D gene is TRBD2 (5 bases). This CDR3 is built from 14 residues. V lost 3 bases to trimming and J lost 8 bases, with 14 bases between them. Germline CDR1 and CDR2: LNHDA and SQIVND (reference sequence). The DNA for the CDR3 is TGTGCCAGTAGTATTAGAGCGAGGGCGGATGAGCAGTTCTTC. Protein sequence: CASSIRARADEQFF.

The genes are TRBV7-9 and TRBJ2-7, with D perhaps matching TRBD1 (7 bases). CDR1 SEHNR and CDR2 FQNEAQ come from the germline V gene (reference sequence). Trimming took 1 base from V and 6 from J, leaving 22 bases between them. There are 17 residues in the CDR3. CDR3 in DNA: TGTGCCAGCAGCTTAGGGCAGGGGGAGGAGAAACTACGCGAGCAGTACTTC. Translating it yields CASSLGQGEEKLREQYF.

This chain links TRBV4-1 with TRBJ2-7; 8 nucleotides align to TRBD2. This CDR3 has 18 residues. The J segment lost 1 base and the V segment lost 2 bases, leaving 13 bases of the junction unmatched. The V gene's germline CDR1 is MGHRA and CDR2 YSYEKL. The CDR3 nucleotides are TGCGCCAGCAGCCAATCGGGAGGGCGGGAATACTATTCCTACGAGCAGTACTTC. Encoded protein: CASSQSGGREYYSYEQYF.

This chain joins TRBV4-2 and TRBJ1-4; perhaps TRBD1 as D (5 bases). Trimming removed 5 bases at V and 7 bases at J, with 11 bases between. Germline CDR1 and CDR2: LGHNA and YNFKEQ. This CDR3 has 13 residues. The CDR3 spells CASSAPGAEKLFF. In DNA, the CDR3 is TGTGCCAGCAGCGCACCTGGGGCTGAAAAACTGTTTTTT.

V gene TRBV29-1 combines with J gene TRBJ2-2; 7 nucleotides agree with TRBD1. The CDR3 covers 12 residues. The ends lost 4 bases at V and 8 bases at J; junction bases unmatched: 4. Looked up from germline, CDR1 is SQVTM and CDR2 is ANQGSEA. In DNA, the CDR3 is TGCAGCGTTGCAGGGGGTTTAGGGGAGCTGTTTTTT. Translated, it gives CSVAGGLGELFF.

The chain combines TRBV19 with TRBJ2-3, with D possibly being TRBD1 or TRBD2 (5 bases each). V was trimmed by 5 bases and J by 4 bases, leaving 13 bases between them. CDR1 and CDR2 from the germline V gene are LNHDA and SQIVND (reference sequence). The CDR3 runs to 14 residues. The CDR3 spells CASSLFGGPDTQYF. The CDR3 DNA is TGTGCCAGTAGTTTGTTTGGGGGACCAGATACGCAGTATTTT.

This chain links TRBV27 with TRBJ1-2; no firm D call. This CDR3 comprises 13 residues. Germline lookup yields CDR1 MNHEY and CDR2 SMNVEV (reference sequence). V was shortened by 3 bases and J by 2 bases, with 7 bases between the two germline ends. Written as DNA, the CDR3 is TGTGCCAGCAGTTTTAGTCTGAACTATGGCTACACCTTC. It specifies CASSFSLNYGYTF.

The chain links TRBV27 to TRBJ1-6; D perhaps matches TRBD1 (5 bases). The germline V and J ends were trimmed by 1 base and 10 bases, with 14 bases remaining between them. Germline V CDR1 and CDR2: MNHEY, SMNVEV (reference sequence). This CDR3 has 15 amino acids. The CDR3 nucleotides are TGTGCCAGCAGTTTATTTCTGGGACTGGACTCACCCCTCCACTTT. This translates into CASSLFLGLDSPLHF.

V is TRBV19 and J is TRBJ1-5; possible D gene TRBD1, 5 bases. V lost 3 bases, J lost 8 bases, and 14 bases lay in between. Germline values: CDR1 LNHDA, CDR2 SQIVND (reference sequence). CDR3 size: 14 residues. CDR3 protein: CASSIEAGWEPQHF. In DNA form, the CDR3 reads TGTGCCAGTAGTATTGAGGCAGGGTGGGAGCCCCAGCATTTT.

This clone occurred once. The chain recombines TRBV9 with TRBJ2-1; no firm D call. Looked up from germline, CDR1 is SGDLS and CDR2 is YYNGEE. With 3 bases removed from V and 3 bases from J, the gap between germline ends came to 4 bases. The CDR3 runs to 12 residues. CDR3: CASSADYNEQFF. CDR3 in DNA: TGTGCCAGCAGCGCGGACTACAATGAGCAGTTCTTC.

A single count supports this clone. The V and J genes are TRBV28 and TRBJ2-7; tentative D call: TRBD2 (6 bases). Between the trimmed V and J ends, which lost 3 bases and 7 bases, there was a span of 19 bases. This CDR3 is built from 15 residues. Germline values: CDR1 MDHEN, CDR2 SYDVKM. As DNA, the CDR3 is TGTGCCAGCAGTTTTTTCCGGGGTAGCGGAGGGGAGCAGTACTTC. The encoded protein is CASSFFRGSGGEQYF. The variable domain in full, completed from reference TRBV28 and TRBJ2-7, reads DVKVTQSSRYLVKRTGEKVFLECVQDMDHENMFWYRQDPGLGLRLIYFSYDVKMKEKGDIPEGYSVSREKKERFSLILESASTNQTSMYLCASSFFRGSGGEQYFGPGTRLTVT.

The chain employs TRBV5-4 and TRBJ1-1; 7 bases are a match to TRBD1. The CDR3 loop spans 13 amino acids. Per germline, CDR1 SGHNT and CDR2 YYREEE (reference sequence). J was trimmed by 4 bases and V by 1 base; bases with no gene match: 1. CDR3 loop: CASSLPGGTEAFF. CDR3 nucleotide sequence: TGTGCCAGCAGCTTGCCAGGGGGCACTGAAGCTTTCTTT.